This TCR beta chain was sequenced during a study of regulatory T cells in long-lasting Graves disease. General study points: Sample size, which was small, may have reduced accuracy. Among samples with persistent disease, TRBV28, TRBJ1-2 and TRBJ2-5 were favored. Shared public clonotypes totalled some 2,500 in persistent patients, compared with approximately 970 in new patients. Persistent Graves' patients showed reduced TCR diversity versus newly diagnosed patients.

Combining iRepertoire HTBI primers with Arm-PCR of CDR3 regions, the authors built TCR beta libraries. TCRdb processed the multiplex PCR reads anew with MiXCR; each CDR3 protein has one entry. The table records around 450,000 distinct CDR3 sequences, approximately 21% of them present only once. Indicated time point: persistent/refractory GD, antithyroid drugs over 5 years with positive TRAb. PBMCs were the source of the RNA used for TCR sequencing. For this clonotype: Its target is unknown.

V shed 6 bases, J shed 5 bases, and the junction held 6 bases outside the gene matches. CDR3 size: 14 residues. Germline V gene lookup returns CDR1 MNHNS and CDR2 SASEGT. The TCR comes from a female donor with Graves disease. The material was peripheral blood mononuclear cells (PBMCs), obtained when the disease was refractory, from a patient treated with antithyroid drugs. This sequence joins TRBV6-1 and TRBJ2-7, with 11 bases lining up with TRBD2. The CDR3 here is CASSRTSGGNEQYF. Written as DNA, the CDR3 is TGTGCCAGCAGCCGTACTAGCGGGGGTAACGAGCAGTACTTC.